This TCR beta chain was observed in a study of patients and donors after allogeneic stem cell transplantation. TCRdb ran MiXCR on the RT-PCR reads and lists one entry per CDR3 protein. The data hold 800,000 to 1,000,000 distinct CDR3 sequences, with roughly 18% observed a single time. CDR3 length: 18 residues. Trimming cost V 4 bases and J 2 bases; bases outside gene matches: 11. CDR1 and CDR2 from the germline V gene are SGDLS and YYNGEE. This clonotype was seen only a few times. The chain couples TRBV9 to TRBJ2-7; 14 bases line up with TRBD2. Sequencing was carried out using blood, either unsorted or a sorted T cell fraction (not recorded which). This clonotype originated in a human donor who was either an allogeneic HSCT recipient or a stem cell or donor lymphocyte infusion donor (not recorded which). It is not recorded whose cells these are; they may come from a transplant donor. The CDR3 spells CASSRGGLAGANPYEQYF. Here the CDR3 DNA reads TGTGCCAGCAGCCGGGGGGGACTAGCGGGGGCCAACCCCTACGAGCAGTACTTC.